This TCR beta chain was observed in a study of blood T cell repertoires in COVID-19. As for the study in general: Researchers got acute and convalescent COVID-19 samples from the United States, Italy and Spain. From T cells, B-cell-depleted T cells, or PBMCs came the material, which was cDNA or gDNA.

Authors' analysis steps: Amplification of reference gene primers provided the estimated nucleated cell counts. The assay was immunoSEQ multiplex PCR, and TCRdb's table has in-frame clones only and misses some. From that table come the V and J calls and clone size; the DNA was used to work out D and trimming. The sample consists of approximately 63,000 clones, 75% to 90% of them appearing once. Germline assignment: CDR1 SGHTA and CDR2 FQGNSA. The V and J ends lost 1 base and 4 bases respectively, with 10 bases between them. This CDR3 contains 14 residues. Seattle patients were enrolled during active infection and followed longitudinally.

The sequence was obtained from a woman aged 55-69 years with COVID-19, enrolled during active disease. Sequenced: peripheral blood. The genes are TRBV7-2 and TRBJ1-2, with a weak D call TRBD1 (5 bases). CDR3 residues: CASSLVDSTYGYTF. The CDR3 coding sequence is TGTGCCAGCAGCTTAGTTGACAGTACCTATGGCTACACCTTC.